The TCR beta chain under discussion was sequenced for a study of T cell responses to AZD1222 COVID-19 vaccine. Study-wide results and caveats: Among vaccine-associated CD4 TCRs, coverage spanned spike, with dominance at 160-218 and 743-854. Baseline seropositivity occurred in only a handful of AZD1222 recipients.

Using immunoSEQ multiplex PCR, the repertoire was profiled, and TCRdb retains in-frame clones only, with some absent. The table lists about 110,000 clones, over 85% of them singletons. Looked up from germline, CDR1 is ENHRY and CDR2 is SYGVKD. The CDR3 is 12 amino acids. The V end lost 8 bases, the J end lost 2 bases, and 7 bases lay between the germline ends. This clone showed up just once. Antigen: not known. The receptor comes from an adult in good health. The chain uses TRBV10-3 and TRBJ1-3; D gene unclear. This specimen consisted of peripheral blood, obtained on day 0 of MenACWY control vaccination. CDR3 sequence reads: CAISGAGNTIYF. The CDR3 coding sequence is TGTGCCATCTCCGGGGCTGGAAACACCATATATTTT.